Listed here is a single T cell receptor beta chain. Its antigen is unidentified. This sample is part of a study of siplizumab effects on memory and regulatory T cells. Broader study findings: There appeared to be greater diversity in naive T cells than in memory cells, and naive T cells seemed major contributors to the alloresponse.

The germline V gene has CDR1 SGHTA and CDR2 FQGTGA. With 0 bases removed from V and 0 bases from J, the gap between germline ends came to 5 bases. CDR3 size: 15 residues. The protocol was immunoSEQ multiplex PCR, while the TCRdb copy is restricted to in-frame clones and leaves out a portion. Among about 100,000 clones listed, 94% were seen once. The chain recombines TRBV7-3 with TRBJ2-2; D may be TRBD1 (5 bases). This TCR was recovered from a human donor in good health. The sequenced material came from non-Treg CD4+ T cells sorted from blood. The CDR3 protein is CASSLTRANTGELFF. The CDR3 region has the DNA TGTGCCAGCAGCTTAACCAGGGCGAACACCGGGGAGCTGTTTTTT.